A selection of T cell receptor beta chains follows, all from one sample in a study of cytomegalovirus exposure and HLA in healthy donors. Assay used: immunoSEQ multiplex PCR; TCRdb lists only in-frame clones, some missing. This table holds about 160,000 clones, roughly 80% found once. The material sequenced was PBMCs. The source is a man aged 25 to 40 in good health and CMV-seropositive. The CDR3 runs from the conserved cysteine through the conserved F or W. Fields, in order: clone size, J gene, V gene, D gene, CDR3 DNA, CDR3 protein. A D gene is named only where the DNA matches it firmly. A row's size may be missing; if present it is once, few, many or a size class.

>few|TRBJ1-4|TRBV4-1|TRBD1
TGCGCCAGCAGCCGGACAGGTAATGAAAAACTGTTTTTT
CASSRTGNEKLFF
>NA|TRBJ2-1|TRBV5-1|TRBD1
TGCGCCAGCAGCTCGGACAGGACCTACAATGAGCAGTTCTTC
CASSSDRTYNEQFF
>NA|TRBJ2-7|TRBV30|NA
TGTGCCTGGAGTTCAGGGGTGAAACTAAGCGAGCAGTACTTC
CAWSSGVKLSEQYF
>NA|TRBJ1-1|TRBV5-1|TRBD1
TGCGCCAGCAGCCCCACAGGGGGCGGGGCTGAAGCTTTCTTT
CASSPTGGGAEAFF
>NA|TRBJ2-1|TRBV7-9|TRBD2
TGTGCCAGCAGCAAAACTGGACTAGCGGGGGAGTTCTTC
CASSKTGLAGEFF
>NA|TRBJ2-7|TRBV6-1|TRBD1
TGTGCCAGCAGTGTGACCGGACAGGGGCCCAACTGGGAGCAGTACTTC
CASSVTGQGPNWEQYF
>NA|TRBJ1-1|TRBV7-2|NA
TGTGCCAGCAGCTCACCGGGACAGAACACTGAAGCTTTCTTT
CASSSPGQNTEAFF
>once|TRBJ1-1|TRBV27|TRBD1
TGTGCCAGCAGCTCAGGGGGGTTGAACACTGAAGCTTTCTTT
CASSSGGLNTEAFF
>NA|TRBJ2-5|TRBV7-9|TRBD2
TGTTCCAGCAGCTGGGGACTAGGTAACCAAGAGACCCAGTACTTC
CSSSWGLGNQETQYF
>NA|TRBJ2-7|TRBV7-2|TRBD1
TGTGCCAGCAGCTTCCTCGGACAGGGGTCGGCCTACGAGCAGTACTTC
CASSFLGQGSAYEQYF
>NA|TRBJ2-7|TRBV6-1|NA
TGTGCCAGCAGTGAAACGACAGTCTACGAGCAGTACTTC
CASSETTVYEQYF
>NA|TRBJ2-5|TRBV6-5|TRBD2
TGTGCCAGCAGTTACGCTAGCGGGGACGGGGGGGAGACCCAGTACTTC
CASSYASGDGGETQYF
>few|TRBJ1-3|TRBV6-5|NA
TGTGCCAGCAGCCACCGGGGAATTGGAAACACCATATATTTT
CASSHRGIGNTIYF
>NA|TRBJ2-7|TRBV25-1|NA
TGTGCCAGCAGTGGAGGGTACGAGCAGTACTTC
CASSGGYEQYF
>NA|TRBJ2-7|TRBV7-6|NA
TGTGCCAGCAGCCGAGACCAGGGTTTCACCTACGAGCAGTACTTC
CASSRDQGFTYEQYF
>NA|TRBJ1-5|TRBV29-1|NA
TGCAGCGTTACTCAGGGAGGTAATCAGCCCCAGCATTTT
CSVTQGGNQPQHF
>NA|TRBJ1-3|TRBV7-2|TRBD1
TGTGCCAGCAGCCCCCGGACAGGGGAAGGAAACACCATATATTTT
CASSPRTGEGNTIYF
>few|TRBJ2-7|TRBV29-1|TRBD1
TGCAGCGTTCGTGACAGGGGGTACGAGCAGTACTTC
CSVRDRGYEQYF
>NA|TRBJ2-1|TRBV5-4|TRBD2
TGTGCCAGCAGCTTGGGCGGCGGGGGGGCCCGTTGGAATGAGCAGTTCTTC
CASSLGGGGARWNEQFF
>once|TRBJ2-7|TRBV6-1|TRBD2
TGTGCCAGCAGTGAACGAAGCGGGGGGGCTGGTTACGAGCAGTACTTC
CASSERSGGAGYEQYF
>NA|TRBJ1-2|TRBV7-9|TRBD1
TGTGCCAGCATCCGAGGGGGCAGCTATGGCTACACCTTC
CASIRGGSYGYTF
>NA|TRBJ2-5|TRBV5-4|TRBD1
TGTGCCAGCAGTCCGGCGGACAGGGGCGGAGAGACCCAGTACTTC
CASSPADRGGETQYF
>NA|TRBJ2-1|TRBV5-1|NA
TGCGCCAGCAGCTTGGGCAGCTACAATGAGCAGTTCTTC
CASSLGSYNEQFF
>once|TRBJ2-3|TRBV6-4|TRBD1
TGTGCCACCGGAGGACAGGGTGGGGATACGCAGTATTTT
CATGGQGGDTQYF
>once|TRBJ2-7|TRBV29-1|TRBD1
TGCAGCGTTGAGGGGGACAGGGTGGACGAGCAGTACTTC
CSVEGDRVDEQYF
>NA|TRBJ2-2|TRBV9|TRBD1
TGTGCCAGCAGGGCGGGGACAGGAGACACCGGGGAGCTGTTTTTT
CASRAGTGDTGELFF
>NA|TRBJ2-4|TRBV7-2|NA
TGTGCCAGCAGCCATCAGGGGAGGGACATTCAGTACTTC
CASSHQGRDIQYF
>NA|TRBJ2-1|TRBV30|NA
TGTGCCTGGAGTCGGGACTCCGAAAACAATGAGCAGTTCTTC
CAWSRDSENNEQFF
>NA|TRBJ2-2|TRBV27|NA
TGTGCCAGCAGTCTTCGGACCGGGGAGCTGTTTTTT
CASSLRTGELFF
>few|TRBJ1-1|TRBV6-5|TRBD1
TGTGCCAGCAGAAAACAGGGGTCGAACACTGAAGCTTTCTTT
CASRKQGSNTEAFF
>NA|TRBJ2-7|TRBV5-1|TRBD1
TGCGCCAGCAGTCCCGGGACAGGGATCTACGAGCAGTACTTC
CASSPGTGIYEQYF
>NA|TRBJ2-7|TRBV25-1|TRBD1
TGTGCCAGCAGTGGGGAACGGGACAGGGGCACCTACGAGCAGTACTTC
CASSGERDRGTYEQYF
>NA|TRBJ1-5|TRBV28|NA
TGTGCCACCGCGCGGGTACAGCCCCAGCATTTT
CATARVQPQHF
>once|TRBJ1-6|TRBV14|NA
TGTGCCAGCAGGCAGATCAATAATTCACCCCTCCACTTT
CASRQINNSPLHF
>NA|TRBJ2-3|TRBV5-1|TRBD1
TGCGCCAGCAGCGTAGTACAGGGGCACGTCACAGATACGCAGTATTTT
CASSVVQGHVTDTQYF
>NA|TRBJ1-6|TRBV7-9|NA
TGTGCCAGCAGCTTACGAGAGAATTCACCCCTCCACTTT
CASSLRENSPLHF
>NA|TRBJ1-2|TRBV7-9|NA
TGTGCCAGCAGTCCCCCCACTTTAAGAGCTAACTATGGCTACACCTTC
CASSPPTLRANYGYTF
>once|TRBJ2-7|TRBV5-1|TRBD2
TGCGCCAGCAGCTTCGGACTAGCGGATTACGAGCAGTACTTC
CASSFGLADYEQYF
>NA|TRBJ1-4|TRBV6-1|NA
TGTGCCAGCAGTGAAAGGAGGGTCCCTAATGAAAAACTGTTTTTT
CASSERRVPNEKLFF
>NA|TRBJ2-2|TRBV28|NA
TGTGCCAGCAGTCCATCTCCGGCGGGGGCGGTTATCGGGGAGCTGTTTTTT
CASSPSPAGAVIGELFF
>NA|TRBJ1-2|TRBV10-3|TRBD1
TGTGCCATCAGTGAGTCGAGACAGGGGGCAGGCTATGGCTACACCTTC
CAISESRQGAGYGYTF
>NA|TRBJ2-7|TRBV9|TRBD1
TGTGCCAGCAGCCCCTCCGGGACAGGAGTTTACGAGCAGTACTTC
CASSPSGTGVYEQYF
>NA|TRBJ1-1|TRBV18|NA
TGTGCCAGCTCACCCGCCCCCGGGGAACACACTGAAGCTTTCTTT
CASSPAPGEHTEAFF
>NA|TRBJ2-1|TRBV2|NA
TGTGCCAGCGGCGATACAGGTTCCCCTGAGCAGTTCTTC
CASGDTGSPEQFF
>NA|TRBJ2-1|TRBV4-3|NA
TGCGCCAGCAGCCAAAGGACAGCAAATGAGCAGTTCTTC
CASSQRTANEQFF
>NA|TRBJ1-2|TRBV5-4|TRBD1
TGTGCCAGCAGCCCACCACGGACAGGGGGGAGTTATGGCTACACCTTC
CASSPPRTGGSYGYTF
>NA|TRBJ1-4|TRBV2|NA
TGTGCCAGCAGGACAGACTTAAATGAAAAACTGTTTTTT
CASRTDLNEKLFF
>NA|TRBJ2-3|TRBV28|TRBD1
TGTGCCAGCAGTTTTGGGGACAGGAGTGCTAGCACAGATACGCAGTATTTT
CASSFGDRSASTDTQYF
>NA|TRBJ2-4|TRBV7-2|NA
TGTGCCAGCAGCCCCTCGAACCCCGCGGGAAACATTCAGTACTTC
CASSPSNPAGNIQYF
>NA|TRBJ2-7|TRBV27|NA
TGTGCCAGCAGTTTCACCCAGGGATATTACGAGCAGTACTTC
CASSFTQGYYEQYF
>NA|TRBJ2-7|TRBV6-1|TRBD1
TGTGCCAGCAGTGAAGCGCGACAGGGGCAGCAGTACTTC
CASSEARQGQQYF
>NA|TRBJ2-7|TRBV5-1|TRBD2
TGCGCCAGCAGCTTGGATTCTAGCGGAGTCTACGAGCAGTACTTC
CASSLDSSGVYEQYF
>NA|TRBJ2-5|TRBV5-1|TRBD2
TGCGCCAGCAGCCCTCCGGGACTAGCGAACCAAGAGACCCAGTACTTC
CASSPPGLANQETQYF